This T cell receptor (beta chain) was recovered during a study of OX40 agonist ivuxolimab in advanced cancers. Libraries were prepared by immunoSEQ multiplex PCR; TCRdb keeps only in-frame clonotypes and omits some of them. The repertoire holds nearly 80,000 clones, with almost 85% as singletons. The germline CDR1 and CDR2 sequences are SGHRS and YFSETQ. This CDR3 has 14 amino acids. Trimming took 3 bases from V and 3 from J; bases not matched to a gene: 3. Here the sequenced sample was CD4+ or CD8+ T cells sorted from blood, taken in a trial of the OX40 agonist ivuxolimab. The clonotype was recovered from an adult with an advanced solid tumor such as melanoma, head and neck, liver or kidney cancer. The chain carries TRBV5-1 and TRBJ1-5, with 7 bases fitting TRBD1. Here the CDR3 reads CASSSGGANQPQHF. Written as DNA, the CDR3 is TGCGCCAGCAGCTCAGGGGGAGCCAATCAGCCCCAGCATTTT.